A single sample is the source of the 11 T cell receptor beta chains below, sequenced in a study of blood T cell repertoires in COVID-19. This table comes from immunoSEQ multiplex PCR, and its TCRdb copy is limited to in-frame clones, with some not included. Among about 73,000 clones listed, about 88% were seen once. Sequencing was carried out using peripheral blood. All receptors derive from a man aged 80 or over with acute or convalescent COVID-19.

The CDR3 region is CASSLQGRETQYF. The CDR3 bases are TGTGCCAGCAGCTTGCAGGGGAGAGAGACCCAGTACTTC. The chain couples TRBV7-8 to TRBJ2-5, with D possibly matching TRBD1 (6 bases). From germline, CDR1 is SGHVS and CDR2 FQNEAQ. This CDR3 region has 13 residues. The V gene lost 3 bases and the J gene lost 4 bases, with 9 bases spanning the gap.

The J gene is TRBJ1-6, the V gene TRBV7-8, with 9 bases aligning to TRBD1. This CDR3 comprises 15 residues. Trimming removed 5 bases from V and 9 bases from J; junction bases left unmatched: 8. CDR1 and CDR2 (germline): SGHVS, FQNEAQ. The CDR3 coding sequence is TGTGCCAGCAGCCCACAGGGACAGGGAGGTTCACCCCTCCACTTT. Translation gives CASSPQGQGGSPLHF.

This chain's CDR3 is CSARLNTEAFF. The DNA for the CDR3 is TGCAGTGCGAGGCTTAACACTGAAGCTTTCTTT. This chain links TRBV20-1 with TRBJ1-1; D unresolved. The V end lost 6 bases, the J end lost 2 bases, and 7 bases lay between the germline ends. This CDR3 spans 11 amino acids. From germline, CDR1 is DFQATT and CDR2 SNEGSKA (reference sequence).

V gene TRBV2 combines with J gene TRBJ1-3, with 8 bases lining up with TRBD1. This CDR3 spans 13 amino acids. Germline V gives CDR1 SNHLY, CDR2 FYNNEI. Germline trimming cut 6 bases from V and 2 bases from J; bases unmatched to any gene: 0. CDR3 sequence: CASRDRAGNTIYF. The CDR3 DNA follows: TGTGCCAGCAGGGACAGGGCTGGAAACACCATATATTTT.

The CDR3 sequence: CASSRRQADEQYF. In nucleotides, the CDR3 is TGTGCCAGCAGCCGACGACAGGCAGACGAGCAGTACTTC. The chain has TRBV6-6 and TRBJ2-7, with a possible D match to TRBD1 (6 bases). This CDR3 spans 13 amino acids. Trimming took 6 bases from V and 5 from J, leaving 14 bases between them. Germline V gene data show CDR1 as MNHNY and CDR2 as SVGAGI (reference sequence).

CDR3 bases: TGTGCCACCAGTGCCGGGACCGGGGAGCTGTTTTTT. Its translation: CATSAGTGELFF. This chain joins TRBV24-1 and TRBJ2-2, with D uncertain. There are 12 residues in the CDR3. From germline, CDR1 is KGHDR and CDR2 SFDVKD. V dropped 5 bases and J dropped 5 bases, with 5 bases sitting between them.

The chain joins TRBV19 to TRBJ1-2; 7 bases are shared with TRBD1. V lost 3 bases and J lost 5; bases outside the gene matches: 6. CDR1 LNHDA and CDR2 SQIVND come from the germline V gene (reference sequence). This CDR3 region has 14 residues. The DNA of the CDR3 is TGTGCCAGTAGTATCAACCTACAGGGGTATGGCTACACCTTC. This sequence encodes CASSINLQGYGYTF.

The V and J genes are TRBV5-5 and TRBJ2-1, with TRBD1 matching over 9 bases. The CDR3 consists of 15 residues. Germline V CDR1 and CDR2: SGHKS, YYEKEE (reference sequence). V trimming: 4 bases; J trimming: 7 bases; junction bases outside the gene matches: 9. The CDR3 loop is CASSVRWGTGNEQFF. CDR3 coding DNA: TGTGCCAGCAGCGTTCGGTGGGGGACAGGGAATGAGCAGTTCTTC.

The V call is TRBV29-1, the J call TRBJ1-4; D remains ambiguous. The CDR3 runs to 14 residues. Germline V gene sequence: CDR1 SQVTM, CDR2 ANQGSEA. V was trimmed by 6 bases and J by 6 bases, leaving 17 bases between them. The CDR3 coding sequence is TGCAGCGTCGTGGACCCTCTGAGGGATGAAAAACTGTTTTTT. It encodes CSVVDPLRDEKLFF.

The chain recombines TRBV30 with TRBJ2-2; possibly TRBD2 for D (5 bases). CDR1 is GTSNPN and CDR2 is SVGIG in the germline V gene (reference sequence). Between the trimmed V and J ends, which lost 3 bases and 3 bases, there was a span of 8 bases. The CDR3 is made up of 13 amino acids. In DNA form, the CDR3 reads TGTGCCTGGAGGGACTCCTACACCGGGGAGCTGTTTTTT. Amino acid sequence: CAWRDSYTGELFF.

This clone has just a few counts. V gene TRBV5-1 combines with J gene TRBJ1-6, with TRBD1 matching over 9 bases. This CDR3 is built from 14 residues. CDR1 and CDR2 (germline): SGHRS, YFSETQ. V gave up 3 bases and J gave up 8 bases; unmatched junction bases: 3. The CDR3 coding sequence is TGCGCCAGCAGCTGGGACAGGGTTGATTCACCCCTCCACTTT. Amino acid sequence: CASSWDRVDSPLHF.